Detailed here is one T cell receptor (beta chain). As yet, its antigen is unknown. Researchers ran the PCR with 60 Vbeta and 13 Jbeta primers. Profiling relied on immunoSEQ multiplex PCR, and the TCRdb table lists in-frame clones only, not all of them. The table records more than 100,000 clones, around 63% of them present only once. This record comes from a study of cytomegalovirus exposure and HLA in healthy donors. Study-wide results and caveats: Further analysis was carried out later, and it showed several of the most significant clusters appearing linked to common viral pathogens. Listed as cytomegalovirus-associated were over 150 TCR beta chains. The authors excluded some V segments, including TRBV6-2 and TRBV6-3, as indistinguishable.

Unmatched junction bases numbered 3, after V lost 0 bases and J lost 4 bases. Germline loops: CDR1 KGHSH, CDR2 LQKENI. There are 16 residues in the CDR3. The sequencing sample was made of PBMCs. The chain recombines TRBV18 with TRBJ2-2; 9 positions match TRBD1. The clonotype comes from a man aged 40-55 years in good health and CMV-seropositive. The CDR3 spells CASSPPGQGGTGELFF. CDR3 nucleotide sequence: TGTGCCAGCTCACCACCGGGACAGGGAGGCACCGGGGAGCTGTTTTTT.